This T cell receptor (beta chain) came from a study of blood T cells in healthy people across ages (dated by TCRdb to 2013 to 2016). Regarding the complete study: In model experiments, template switching captured roughly one uniquely barcoded TCR beta cDNA molecule for every two T cells. The donors were split into four age groups: young (average around 15 years), middle-aged (about 40), aged (about 56) and long-lived (under 90). For two donors (one aged 18 to 30 and one aged 80 or older), the study analyzed two additional independent replicas of 1 million unique cDNA reads from the same blood draw. To avoid experimental bias, donors of different ages were randomly spread across the sequencing lanes. Age-related changes in TCR beta repertoire diversity were measured in the study by deep sequencing normalized with unique cDNA molecular identifiers. General conclusions and limits of the study: The percentage of naive T cells measured by flow cytometry correlated strongly with observed TCR beta diversity. Compared with the aged group, the long-lived group had more naive CD4+ T cells, fewer expanded clones and increased TCR diversity, a pattern suggesting age selection. Because the CMV infection status of the donors was unknown, age-related changes in expanded clonotypes may potentially have been confounded. Because profiling used bulk unsorted PBMCs, naive and antigen-experienced compartments could not be compared conclusively. As age increased, observed TCR beta diversity per million T cells dropped in a roughly linear way, and a significant reduction was already evident by age 40. Total diversity estimates from one million sequenced T cells were considered lower bounds and underestimates.

V is trimmed back by 5 bases and J by 6 bases, and the junction contains 16 bases that no gene match accounts for. Reading from cysteine to phenylalanine, the CDR3 counts 17 amino acids. Left in the record is the CDR3 DNA by itself, 51 bases read in frame from the first base. Sequences SGHAT (CDR1) and FQNNGV (CDR2) are obtained from the germline V gene. Systemically healthy Caucasian individuals from Russia, 39 in total and aged roughly 6 to 100 years, were included as donors. Around 9.7 milliliters of peripheral blood were collected from each donor into EDTA-treated Vacutainer tubes. Ficoll-Paque density-gradient centrifugation was used to isolate PBMCs, with at least 7 million obtained per sample. Total RNA was extracted from PBMCs with Trizol reagent, with at least 5 micrograms obtained per sample. Naive CD45RAhigh/CD27high T cell percentages were measured by flow cytometry on a PBMC aliquot from every donor.

Library preparation was by 5' RACE. The listed sequencing device is Illumina HiSeq 2500. A second PCR of 7 to 11 cycles was performed with a sample-barcoded 5' primer and a J-beta primer mix. Each TCR beta cDNA molecule received a unique molecular identifier from a template-switch 5' adaptor carrying 12 random nucleotides. Each sample yielded at least 2.5 million CDR3-containing paired-end reads. The Mint cDNA synthesis kit, primed by a TRBC-specific oligonucleotide, was used to synthesize first-strand cDNA from all RNA. Following uracil-DNA glycosylase treatment, a first 18-cycle PCR with universal primers M1SS and BC2_uni_R was performed on all cDNA. The paper's data handling went like this. Normalization of each sample was performed by random selection of 1 million high-quality reads, each carrying a distinct molecular identifier. Instead of being binned into consensus sequences, reads that shared molecular identifiers were thrown out. MiTCR, set to a Q25 quality threshold and the strictest error-elimination algorithm, was used for CDR3 identification, clonotype clustering and error correction. A nonparametric unseen species model using Euler transformation provided a lower-bound estimate of total TCR beta diversity. TCRdb's own reprocessing of the public reads used fastp at Q25 and MiXCR and kept productive beta chains. Rows with a matching CDR3 protein are joined into one entry that keeps the most common DNA and genes. V and J calls and clone size were set by TCRdb, not the authors. This sample lists roughly 930,000 distinct CDR3 sequences; about 44% were detected once. Of the sample, roughly 13% is held by the ten largest clones.

This clonotype has only one observation. The clone's antigen remains unknown. Base qualities are not provided; no much larger clone lies one nucleotide away. The V gene is TRBV11-2 and the J gene is TRBJ2-7; 10 nucleotides in the junction match TRBD1. The receptor was derived from a man aged 25 to 40 in good health. The material sequenced was blood. The CDR3: CASSIGTGVSPLREQYF. The DNA sequence follows: TGTGCCAGCAGCATCGGGACAGGGGTTTCCCCACTACGCGAGCAGTACTTC. Here the CDR3 is joined to the reference TRBV11-2 and TRBJ2-7 genes, and the full variable domain is: EAGVAQSPRYKIIEKRQSVAFWCNPISGHATLYWYQQILGQGPKLLIQFQNNGVVDDSQLPKDRFSAERLKGVDSTLKIQPAKLEDSAVYLCASSIGTGVSPLREQYFGPGTRLTVT.